The 32 T cell receptor beta chains in this list originate from one sample, sequenced in a study of shared clonotypes between healthy human individuals. Using immunoSEQ multiplex PCR, the repertoire was profiled, and TCRdb retains in-frame clones only, with some absent. Of millions of clones listed, 85% to 95% were seen once; the top ten hold roughly 0.36%. Sequenced input: naive CD4+ T cells from PBMCs. Subset of the sample: CD45RA+ positively selected. Every receptor here comes from a man in his late teens or twenties in good health. Some clones in this sample may be carry-over from other donors' samples.

The CDR3 region is CASSPPGGMNTEAFF. As DNA, the CDR3 is TGCGCCAGCAGCCCCCCAGGGGGCATGAACACTGAAGCTTTCTTT. This chain links TRBV5-1 with TRBJ1-1, with 8 bases identical to TRBD1. Unmatched junction bases numbered 5, after V lost 4 bases and J lost 0 bases. This CDR3 has 15 amino acids. Germline CDR1 reads SGHRS; CDR2 reads YFSETQ.

The rearrangement links TRBV5-6 to TRBJ1-2; TRBD1 matches at 10 bases. This CDR3 region has 15 residues. J was trimmed by 5 bases and V by 3 bases; bases with no gene match: 7. CDR1 SGHDT and CDR2 YYEEEE come from the germline V gene. In nucleotides, the CDR3 is TGTGCCAGCAGCTCAACCGGGACAGGGGTTTATGGCTACACCTTC. Translation: CASSSTGTGVYGYTF.

The CDR3 loop reads CASSLFGTGGYYEQYF. Here the CDR3 DNA reads TGTGCCAGCAGCTTATTCGGGACAGGGGGCTACTACGAGCAGTACTTC. The chain is built from TRBV11-1 and TRBJ2-7, with 12 nucleotides matching TRBD1. V gave up 2 bases and J gave up 3 bases; unmatched junction bases: 5. The CDR3 contains 16 residues. Per the germline V gene, CDR1 is SGHAT and CDR2 is FQDESV (reference sequence).

V and J are TRBV7-3 and TRBJ2-3, with TRBD2 identical over 8 bases. CDR1 is SGHTA, CDR2 FQGTGA, per germline. The CDR3 runs 15 residues. V shed 2 bases, J shed 5 bases, and the junction held 6 bases outside the gene matches. CDR3: CASSLSGGPKDTQYF. CDR3 DNA sequence: TGTGCCAGCAGCTTATCGGGAGGGCCTAAAGATACGCAGTATTTT.

This clone was seen just once. The chain uses TRBV11-2 and TRBJ1-1, with a tentative D call TRBD1 (5 bases). Germline lookup yields CDR1 SGHAT and CDR2 FQNNGV. The CDR3 has 18 amino acids. V shed 4 bases and J shed 6 bases, with 27 bases lying between them. This CDR3 reads CASSSITRTRGAPPEAFF. As DNA, the CDR3 is TGTGCCAGCAGCTCGATTACACGCACAAGGGGTGCACCCCCTGAAGCTTTCTTT. Full variable domain (outside the CDR3, taken from reference TRBV11-2 and TRBJ1-1): EAGVAQSPRYKIIEKRQSVAFWCNPISGHATLYWYQQILGQGPKLLIQFQNNGVVDDSQLPKDRFSAERLKGVDSTLKIQPAKLEDSAVYLCASSSITRTRGAPPEAFFGQGTRLTVV.

V gene TRBV10-3 combines with J gene TRBJ2-7; 10 positions match TRBD2. The CDR3 runs 20 residues. CDR1 and CDR2 from the germline V gene are ENHRY and SYGVKD. V shed 5 bases and J 0 bases; nucleotides not matched to a gene: 19. CDR3 sequence (DNA): TGTGCCATCAGTTCAGCATACGGGACTAGCGCACCCCATAGCTCCTACGAGCAGTACTTC. Translating it yields CAISSAYGTSAPHSSYEQYF.

The chain employs TRBV4-3 and TRBJ2-7, with 7 positions matching TRBD2. This CDR3 comprises 17 residues. The junction had 10 bases not matched to a gene; V was cut back by 0 bases and J by 2 bases. Germline V gives CDR1 LGHNA, CDR2 YSLEER. CDR3 nucleotides: TGCGCCAGCAGCCAAGATATTAGTTGGGGAGGGACCTACGAGCAGTACTTC. This encodes CASSQDISWGGTYEQYF.

The chain joins TRBV10-3 to TRBJ1-5, with D possibly being TRBD1 (5 bases). Germline V gene lookup returns CDR1 ENHRY and CDR2 SYGVKD. The V end lost 4 bases, the J end lost 5 bases, and 9 bases lay between the germline ends. The CDR3 covers 13 residues. The CDR3: CAISGRVDQPQHF. CDR3 sequence (DNA): TGTGCCATCAGTGGCAGGGTGGATCAGCCCCAGCATTTT.

This chain joins TRBV4-1 and TRBJ1-2, with D perhaps matching TRBD1 (6 bases). Germline loops: CDR1 MGHRA, CDR2 YSYEKL. Trimming took 2 bases from V and 1 from J, leaving 20 bases between them. This CDR3 has 18 amino acids. CDR3 sequence (DNA): TGCGCCAGCAGCCAATTTGGTACAGGGCAGCCGGGTAACTATGGCTACACCTTC. This encodes CASSQFGTGQPGNYGYTF.

This chain connects TRBV28 to TRBJ1-2; D is uncertain. Trimming removed 3 bases at V and 4 bases at J, with 9 bases between. Germline assignment: CDR1 MDHEN and CDR2 SYDVKM. This CDR3 is built from 13 residues. This CDR3 reads CASSFGGVYGYTF. The CDR3 bases are TGTGCCAGCAGTTTCGGCGGCGTCTATGGCTACACCTTC.

In nucleotides, the CDR3 is TGTGCCAGCAGCCCAAGAGGGCTAGCGTCTGGGCAGTACTTC. Translated: CASSPRGLASGQYF. V usage is TRBV9 and J usage is TRBJ2-7, with D possibly being TRBD2 (6 bases). Germline V gene lookup returns CDR1 SGDLS and CDR2 YYNGEE. The CDR3 totals 14 residues. V was trimmed by 4 bases and J by 9 bases, leaving 20 bases between them.

The chain recombines TRBV7-8 with TRBJ2-7, with D possibly matching TRBD1 (5 bases). Germline assignment: CDR1 SGHVS and CDR2 FQNEAQ. The CDR3 contains 14 residues. V was shortened by 8 bases and J by 3 bases, with 17 bases between the two germline ends. The CDR3 region is CASDLIGRGYEQYF. CDR3 coding DNA: TGTGCCAGCGACCTAATTGGTAGGGGCTACGAGCAGTACTTC.

The chain recombines TRBV10-3 with TRBJ2-7; tentative D call: TRBD2 (6 bases). The CDR3 sequence is 14 residues long. Trimming removed 4 bases from V and 1 base from J, with 11 bases in between. From germline, CDR1 is ENHRY and CDR2 SYGVKD. The CDR3 coding sequence is TGTGCCATCAGTGGGCGGGATACATCCTACGAGCAGTACTTC. The encoded protein is CAISGRDTSYEQYF.

For this clone: The same CDR3 can be traced to other DNA sequences in this sample. The rearrangement uses TRBV7-8 and TRBJ1-5; possible D gene TRBD1, 6 bases. The length of the CDR3 is 14 residues. Germline CDR1 is SGHVS and CDR2 is FQNEAQ. The V and J ends lost 5 bases and 2 bases respectively, with 10 bases between them. The CDR3 region is CASSLRQGNQPQHF. The CDR3 nucleotides are TGTGCCAGCAGCCTAAGACAGGGCAATCAGCCCCAGCATTTT. Filled out from reference TRBV7-8 and TRBJ1-5, the complete variable domain reads GAGVSQSPRYKVAKRGQDVALRCDPISGHVSLFWYQQALGQGPEFLTYFQNEAQLDKSGLPSDRFFAERPEGSVSTLKIQRTQQEDSAVYLCASSLRQGNQPQHFGDGTRLSIL.

The V gene is TRBV7-3, the J gene TRBJ2-3, with D maybe TRBD1 (6 bases). Trimming left V 3 bases short and J 2 bases short, with 12 bases between. This CDR3 spans 15 amino acids. The germline gives CDR1 SGHTA, CDR2 FQGTGA. The CDR3 here is CASSFLGAATDTQYF. The CDR3 coding sequence is TGTGCCAGCAGCTTCCTGGGGGCCGCCACAGATACGCAGTATTTT.

The rearrangement uses TRBV7-6 and TRBJ2-5; D not certain. Germline loops: CDR1 SGHVS, CDR2 FNYEAQ. V was trimmed by 5 bases and J by 3 bases, leaving 7 bases between them. The CDR3 totals 12 residues. This chain's CDR3 is CASSLEEETQYF. CDR3 sequence (DNA): TGTGCCAGCAGCCTAGAAGAAGAGACCCAGTACTTC.

The chain joins TRBV10-3 to TRBJ1-1; TRBD1 is a possible D gene (6 bases). The CDR3 has 12 amino acids. From germline, CDR1 is ENHRY and CDR2 SYGVKD. Between the trimmed V and J ends, which lost 8 bases and 5 bases, there was a span of 12 bases. Written as DNA, the CDR3 is TGTGCCATCGGGGGGCAGGGTACTGAAGCTTTCTTT. Translated: CAIGGQGTEAFF.

V gene TRBV29-1 combines with J gene TRBJ2-7; 7 positions match TRBD1. The CDR3 consists of 13 residues. In germline, CDR1 is SQVTM, CDR2 ANQGSEA. Trimming took 6 bases from V and 0 from J; bases not matched to a gene: 5. DNA for the CDR3: TGCAGCGTCATGAACAGGGGCTCCTACGAGCAGTACTTC. Translating gives CSVMNRGSYEQYF.

This chain joins TRBV5-1 and TRBJ2-3; no firm D call. The CDR3 has 15 amino acids. The germline V and J ends were trimmed by 2 bases and 2 bases, with 12 bases remaining between them. The germline V gene has CDR1 SGHRS and CDR2 YFSETQ. The CDR3 loop is CASSFGPEYTDTQYF. CDR3 bases: TGCGCCAGCAGCTTTGGGCCGGAATACACAGATACGCAGTATTTT.

In its sample, this clone was seen once. The chain combines TRBV7-9 with TRBJ1-1, with D maybe TRBD1 (6 bases). CDR1 SEHNR and CDR2 FQNEAQ come from the germline V gene (reference sequence). The CDR3 totals 16 residues. V shed 1 base and J shed 3 bases, with 15 bases lying between them. The CDR3 DNA reads as TGTGCCAGCAGCTTAGGATGGGGGGCGGGCGACACTGAAGCTTTCTTT. Amino acid sequence: CASSLGWGAGDTEAFF.

The rearrangement links TRBV7-6 to TRBJ2-1; D not certain. V lost 4 bases, J lost 4 bases, and 8 bases lay in between. There are 13 residues in the CDR3. The germline gives CDR1 SGHVS, CDR2 FNYEAQ. The DNA of the CDR3 is TGTGCCAGCAGCTCCTACAGATACAATGAGCAGTTCTTC. This sequence encodes CASSSYRYNEQFF.

As to this clone: Within the sample, other DNA sequences also encode this same CDR3. The rearrangement uses TRBV9 and TRBJ2-3, with D perhaps TRBD1 or TRBD2 (5 bases each). CDR1 and CDR2 (germline): SGDLS, YYNGEE. Between the trimmed V and J ends, which lost 2 bases and 4 bases, there was a span of 8 bases. There are 13 residues in the CDR3. The CDR3 region is CASSVGDADTQYF. CDR3 coding DNA: TGTGCCAGCAGCGTGGGGGACGCAGATACGCAGTATTTT.

V usage is TRBV7-6 and J usage is TRBJ2-7; D not resolved. V was clipped by 3 bases and J by 4 bases, with 16 bases between them. CDR3 size: 15 residues. CDR1 and CDR2 (germline): SGHVS, FNYEAQ. The CDR3 loop reads CASSFKVPPPYEQYF. The CDR3 DNA reads TGTGCCAGCAGCTTTAAGGTCCCTCCGCCGTACGAGCAGTACTTC.

The chain carries TRBV9 and TRBJ1-1, with a possible D match to TRBD1 (5 bases). V was pared by 3 bases and J by 1 base, with 13 bases between. CDR3 size: 15 residues. The germline V gene encodes CDR1 SGDLS and CDR2 YYNGEE. The CDR3 region has the DNA TGTGCCAGCAGCGCGATTCTGAGGGGGAACACTGAAGCTTTCTTT. This translates into CASSAILRGNTEAFF.

The V gene is TRBV6-1, the J gene TRBJ1-3; D call uncertain. Trimming removed 5 bases at V and 0 bases at J, with 8 bases between. The CDR3 has 14 residues. Germline V gene data show CDR1 as MNHNS and CDR2 as SASEGT. The CDR3 DNA sequence: TGTGCCAGCAGTTTCGGGATCTCTGGAAACACCATATATTTT. Encoded protein: CASSFGISGNTIYF.

The V and J genes are TRBV9 and TRBJ2-5, with 11 bases matching TRBD2. Germline V CDR1 and CDR2: SGDLS, YYNGEE. The trim removed 3 bases at V and 5 bases at J, leaving 6 bases unmatched. CDR3 length: 15 residues. The CDR3 loop is CASSGTSGSSETQYF. In DNA form, the CDR3 reads TGTGCCAGCAGCGGTACTAGCGGGAGTTCTGAGACCCAGTACTTC.

This clone was picked up one time. Other DNA sequences in the same sample also yield this CDR3. This sequence joins TRBV5-1 and TRBJ2-5; the match to TRBD2 covers 11 bases. J was trimmed by 2 bases and V by 2 bases; bases with no gene match: 5. This CDR3 spans 16 amino acids. In germline, CDR1 is SGHRS, CDR2 YFSETQ. Written as DNA, the CDR3 is TGCGCCAGCAGCTTTGGACTAGCGGGCGCGCAAGAGACCCAGTACTTC. This encodes CASSFGLAGAQETQYF.

This CDR3 reads CTNDRRRAYEQYF. In nucleotides, the CDR3 is TGCACCAACGACAGGCGTCGAGCCTACGAGCAGTACTTC. V is TRBV29-1 and J is TRBJ2-7; tentative D call: TRBD1 (6 bases). This CDR3 spans 13 amino acids. Germline V gene sequence: CDR1 SQVTM, CDR2 ANQGSEA.

The V call is TRBV5-6, the J call TRBJ2-3; TRBD2 might be the D (7 bases). This CDR3 has 15 amino acids. V was pared by 4 bases and J by 4 bases, with 16 bases between. Germline V gives CDR1 SGHDT, CDR2 YYEEEE. The CDR3 reads CASSRGGGGADTQYF. CDR3 coding DNA: TGTGCCAGCAGCCGGGGAGGCGGGGGCGCAGATACGCAGTATTTT.

The chain has TRBV5-6 and TRBJ1-2; 7 bases are a match to TRBD1. The ends lost 2 bases at V and 7 bases at J; junction bases unmatched: 5. The CDR3 length is 13 residues. The V gene's germline CDR1 is SGHDT and CDR2 YYEEEE. CDR3 sequence (DNA): TGTGCCAGCAGCTTCACCGCAGGGGGTGGCTACACCTTC. Translation gives CASSFTAGGGYTF.

This clone was recorded once. The chain joins TRBV28 to TRBJ2-5; 11 bases line up with TRBD2. CDR1 MDHEN and CDR2 SYDVKM come from the germline V gene. V dropped 6 bases and J dropped 4; count of bases not matched to a gene: 13. The CDR3 runs to 17 residues. As DNA, the CDR3 is TGTGCCAGCAGGGACACCTTACTAGCGGGAGTTCGAGAGACCCAGTACTTC. It yields the protein CASRDTLLAGVRETQYF.

The chain uses TRBV5-4 and TRBJ2-7; 9 bases fit TRBD1. Germline V gene lookup returns CDR1 SGHNT and CDR2 YYREEE (reference sequence). The CDR3 sequence is 18 residues long. Trimming removed 4 bases from V and 2 bases from J; junction bases left unmatched: 16. Here the CDR3 DNA reads TGTGCCAGCAGCCCCCGGACAGGGGCCTTTCAACCGACCTACGAGCAGTACTTC. Residues: CASSPRTGAFQPTYEQYF.